This TCR beta chain was captured by sequencing in a study of Ad26.COV2.S vaccination and SARS-CoV-2 variants. This table comes from immunoSEQ multiplex PCR, and its TCRdb copy is limited to in-frame clones, with some not included. This table holds about 400,000 clones, around 91% found once. As for treatment: around 19 received Ad26.COV2.S at low or high dose, single or two shots; 5 received placebo; per-sample allocation not given. Day 63 following the first vaccine or placebo injection was when the samples were taken. The CDR3 is 11 amino acids. V lost 2 bases, J lost 11 bases, and 10 bases lay in between. The germline CDR1 and CDR2 sequences are MNHEY and SVGAGI.

This chain links TRBV6-5 with TRBJ2-7; a weak D match, TRBD1 (5 bases). Here the sequenced sample was peripheral blood, taken in a trial of Ad26.COV2.S vaccine versus placebo. The sequence was obtained from a person between 18 and 65 years old who received the Ad26.COV2.S COVID-19 vaccine or a placebo. The CDR3 region is CASSYTGREYF. The CDR3 nucleotides are TGTGCCAGCAGTTACACAGGCCGGGAGTACTTC.